The 21 T cell receptor beta chains given below trace back to one sample, sequenced in a study of blood T cell repertoires in COVID-19. Generated by immunoSEQ multiplex PCR, the TCRdb table keeps only in-frame clones and is missing some. The data show about 200,000 clones, 70% to 90% seen once. Material for sequencing was peripheral blood. The receptors stem from a woman of 80 years or more with acute or convalescent COVID-19.

The J gene is TRBJ1-2, the V gene TRBV5-8, with D perhaps TRBD1 (6 bases). The CDR3 spans 16 residues. CDR1 is SGHTS, CDR2 YDEGEE, per germline. The ends were cut back, 4 bases at V and 3 bases at J, with 19 bases in the middle. The CDR3 coding sequence is TGTGCCAGCAGCCGTCCAGACCACAGGGATTACTATGGCTACACCTTC. Translating gives CASSRPDHRDYYGYTF.

The chain joins TRBV27 to TRBJ1-5; TRBD1 aligns across 8 bases. The CDR3 consists of 15 residues. V lost 3 bases to trimming and J lost 1 base; unmatched junction nucleotides: 2. Germline V lookup: CDR1 MNHEY, CDR2 SMNVEV (reference sequence). CDR3 sequence (DNA): TGTGCCAGCAGTTTGGACAGGGCCAGCAATCAGCCCCAGCATTTT. Amino acids: CASSLDRASNQPQHF.

This clone occurred a few times. The chain has TRBV5-4 and TRBJ2-6; TRBD2 might be the D (5 bases). Germline assignment: CDR1 SGHNT and CDR2 YYREEE (reference sequence). This CDR3 region has 15 residues. The V end lost 4 bases, the J end lost 3 bases, and 11 bases lay between the germline ends. CDR3 DNA: TGTGCCAGCAGCCGCGAAGGGAGTGGGGCCAACGTCCTGACTTTC. This translates into CASSREGSGANVLTF.

This clone was picked up a small number of times. The chain combines TRBV10-1 with TRBJ2-1; 9 nucleotides match TRBD2. CDR3 length equals 14 residues. V lost 6 bases and J lost 8; bases outside the gene matches: 8. Germline V lookup: CDR1 WNHNN, CDR2 SYGVQD (reference sequence). CDR3 nucleotide sequence: TGCGCCAGCAGCCTAGCGGGGCTACAATATGAGCAGTTCTTC. It codes for CASSLAGLQYEQFF.

The chain couples TRBV2 to TRBJ2-7; 7 bases are shared with TRBD1. Germline-derived CDR1 and CDR2 are SNHLY and FYNNEI. This CDR3 comprises 14 residues. With V trimmed by 8 bases and J by 2 bases, 9 bases remained unmatched. In nucleotides, the CDR3 is TGTGCCAGCGGGGACAGTTTAAACCCCTACGAGCAGTACTTC. Its protein product is CASGDSLNPYEQYF.

V and J are TRBV5-1 and TRBJ2-2; 9 positions agree with TRBD1. Germline-derived CDR1 and CDR2 are SGHRS and YFSETQ. Trimming took 2 bases from V and 6 from J; bases not matched to a gene: 8. The CDR3 spans 16 residues. The CDR3 nucleotides are TGCGCCAGCAGCTTACAGGGGGCGTTAAGGGCCGGGGAGCTGTTTTTT. This sequence encodes CASSLQGALRAGELFF.

The chain combines TRBV7-2 with TRBJ2-2, with D maybe TRBD2 (6 bases). Germline loops: CDR1 SGHTA, CDR2 FQGNSA. The CDR3 is 13 amino acids. Trimming removed 1 base at V and 6 bases at J, with 6 bases between. CDR3 nucleotides: TGTGCCAGCAGCTTAGGGGGGGCCGGGGAGCTGTTTTTT. Protein product: CASSLGGAGELFF.

This chain joins TRBV6-4 and TRBJ2-7, with TRBD1 identical over 9 bases. The CDR3 contains 14 residues. Germline V CDR1 and CDR2: MRHNA, SNTAGT. J lost 6 bases, V lost 6 bases, and 9 bases had no gene match. The DNA of the CDR3 is TGTGCCAGCAGCGTTGAACAGGGGGCGTCCGAGCAGTACTTC. This translates into CASSVEQGASEQYF.

The rearrangement links TRBV5-1 to TRBJ1-3, with 10 bases fitting TRBD1. V was pared by 4 bases and J by 4 bases, with 8 bases of the junction left unmatched. CDR1 is SGHRS, CDR2 YFSETQ, per germline. The CDR3 is 16 residues long. Written as DNA, the CDR3 is TGCGCCAGCAGCCAGGGACAGGGGACGGGAGGAAACACCATATATTTT. This sequence encodes CASSQGQGTGGNTIYF.

The chain is built from TRBV28 and TRBJ1-6; D is perhaps TRBD1 (6 bases). V was cut by 5 bases and J by 9 bases, with 20 bases left in between. The CDR3 consists of 16 residues. The germline V gene encodes CDR1 MDHEN and CDR2 SYDVKM. CDR3 residues: CASSLGQPRLGSPLHF. The CDR3 coding sequence is TGTGCCAGCAGTCTTGGACAGCCTCGGCTAGGTTCACCCCTCCACTTT.

The V call is TRBV9, the J call TRBJ1-2; the match to TRBD1 covers 10 bases. The CDR3 extends over 18 amino acids. Trimming cost V 3 bases and J 10 bases; bases outside gene matches: 21. Germline-derived CDR1 and CDR2 are SGDLS and YYNGEE. The CDR3, as DNA: TGTGCCAGCAGCGGAGGGGACAGGGGAGGATCTCGCACTTTCTACTACACCTTC. This sequence encodes CASSGGDRGGSRTFYYTF.

The rearrangement joins TRBV19 to TRBJ1-1; D not resolved. The V gene's germline CDR1 is LNHDA and CDR2 SQIVND (reference sequence). Trimming took 3 bases from V and 6 from J, leaving 17 bases between them. The CDR3 consists of 15 residues. The CDR3: CASSIGSLRLAEAFF. CDR3 in DNA: TGTGCCAGTAGTATCGGCAGTTTGAGGTTGGCTGAAGCTTTCTTT.

The chain recombines TRBV12-5 with TRBJ1-1; possibly TRBD1 for D (5 bases). Germline values: CDR1 LGHNT, CDR2 FRNRAP. The CDR3 is 12 residues long. V was cut by 1 base and J by 11 bases, with 11 bases left in between. The CDR3 DNA sequence: TGTGCTAGTGGTTTGGGGCAGGGCACGGCTTTCTTT. It specifies CASGLGQGTAFF.

The genes are TRBV15 and TRBJ2-5; D is possibly TRBD1 (6 bases). V was trimmed by 1 base and J by 5 bases, leaving 11 bases between them. Germline CDR1 LNHNV, CDR2 YYDKDF (reference sequence). CDR3 size: 14 residues. Here the CDR3 DNA reads TGTGCCACCAGCAGAGCAGGGGCCCAGGAGACCCAGTACTTC. This gives the protein CATSRAGAQETQYF.

The rearrangement links TRBV15 to TRBJ2-5, with 9 bases identical to TRBD2. The V gene end was trimmed by 5 bases and the J gene end by 5 bases; junction bases not matched to a gene: 0. This CDR3 contains 12 residues. Germline lookup yields CDR1 LNHNV and CDR2 YYDKDF (reference sequence). This CDR3 is CATSAGGETQYF. The CDR3 region has the DNA TGTGCCACCAGCGCGGGAGGGGAGACCCAGTACTTC.

The J gene is TRBJ1-2, the V gene TRBV28; no firm D call. V gave up 3 bases and J gave up 5 bases, with 7 bases separating them. The CDR3 extends over 12 amino acids. Germline CDR1 reads MDHEN; CDR2 reads SYDVKM. Here the CDR3 reads CASSLEDYGYTF. The DNA of the CDR3 is TGTGCCAGCAGTTTGGAGGATTATGGCTACACCTTC.

V is TRBV2 and J is TRBJ1-6; 8 bases match TRBD1. Germline values: CDR1 SNHLY, CDR2 FYNNEI. CDR3 length equals 16 residues. The V and J ends lost 6 bases and 6 bases, in that order; junction bases with no gene match: 10. This CDR3 reads CASSRQGLEANSPLHF. CDR3 sequence (DNA): TGTGCCAGCAGCAGACAGGGGCTCGAGGCTAATTCACCCCTCCACTTT.

V usage is TRBV7-2 and J usage is TRBJ1-2; D perhaps matches TRBD1 (6 bases). This CDR3 has 13 amino acids. The germline V gene encodes CDR1 SGHTA and CDR2 FQGNSA. Deletions cut 7 bases from V and 0 bases from J, with 9 bases between. CDR3 sequence: CASTGVTNYGYTF. The CDR3 DNA follows: TGTGCCAGCACAGGGGTAACTAACTATGGCTACACCTTC.

The chain has TRBV19 and TRBJ1-5, with D unresolved. Germline V gene sequence: CDR1 LNHDA, CDR2 SQIVND (reference sequence). V lost 3 bases to trimming and J lost 2 bases, with 5 bases between them. The CDR3 is 13 residues long. The CDR3 loop reads CASSISGNQPQHF. Written as DNA, the CDR3 is TGTGCCAGTAGTATTTCGGGCAATCAGCCCCAGCATTTT.

This clone was counted only a few times. CDR3 region: CASSRDRGNTGELFF. For the CDR3, the DNA is TGCGCCAGCAGTCGGGACAGGGGCAACACCGGGGAGCTGTTTTTT. The rearrangement joins TRBV5-1 to TRBJ2-2; 10 positions match TRBD1. CDR1 is SGHRS, CDR2 YFSETQ, per germline. CDR3 size: 15 residues. V dropped 5 bases and J dropped 2; count of bases not matched to a gene: 3.

This rearrangement joins TRBV5-1 to TRBJ1-6; the match to TRBD1 covers 7 bases. The germline V gene encodes CDR1 SGHRS and CDR2 YFSETQ. This CDR3 has 14 residues. With V trimmed by 2 bases and J by 8 bases, 4 bases remained unmatched. The CDR3 DNA follows: TGCGCCAGCAGCTTACAGGGGATCTATTCACCCCTCCACTTT. Encoded protein: CASSLQGIYSPLHF.